The rows below give T cell receptor beta chains drawn from one sample of a study of neurological immune-mediated disorders. TCRdb called the 5' RACE reads again in MiXCR, with one record for every CDR3 protein. The sample consists of about 50,000 distinct CDR3 sequences, over 9% of them appearing once. The specimen was PBMCs. The receptors derive from an older man with HTLV-1-associated myelopathy (HAM/TSP). Each CDR3 is given with its conserved first and last residue. A D gene is named only where the DNA matches it firmly. Size values are once, few and many counts, or a class for expanded clones, and some rows have none.

j_call | d_call | v_call | clone_size | cdr3_aa | cdr3_nt
TRBJ1-5 | - | TRBV6-1 | few | CASFPGDGYQPQHF | TGTGCCAGTTTTCCAGGGGATGGGTATCAGCCCCAGCATTTT
TRBJ2-2 | TRBD2 | TRBV12-3/TRBV12-4 | many | CASSFLAGSTGELFF | TGTGCCAGCAGTTTTCTAGCGGGTAGCACCGGGGAGCTGTTTTTT
TRBJ1-4 | - | TRBV20-1 | many | CSADAPGEKLFF | TGCAGTGCCGATGCCCCCGGGGAAAAACTGTTTTTT
TRBJ1-1 | TRBD1 | TRBV4-3 | many | CASSHNGQGGTEAFF | TGCGCCAGCAGCCACAACGGACAGGGGGGCACTGAAGCTTTCTTT
TRBJ2-1 | - | TRBV3-1 | many | CASSSVAGQNNEQFF | TGTGCCAGCAGCTCCGTTGCGGGACAGAACAATGAGCAGTTCTTC
TRBJ2-5 | TRBD1 | TRBV4-1 | many | CASSQGQGSGETQYF | TGCGCCAGCAGCCAAGGACAGGGGTCAGGAGAGACCCAGTACTTC
TRBJ2-2 | - | TRBV7-8 | many | CASSLGLSSTGELFF | TGTGCCAGCAGCTTAGGATTATCGAGCACCGGGGAGCTGTTTTTT
TRBJ2-3 | - | TRBV19 | - | CASSIFGSGDTQYF | TGTGCCAGTAGTATATTCGGGAGTGGAGATACGCAGTATTTT
TRBJ1-1 | - | TRBV4-1 | many | CASSLRRGDTEAFF | TGCGCCAGCAGCCTACGGCGGGGAGACACTGAAGCTTTCTTT
TRBJ1-6 | TRBD1 | TRBV7-9 | many | CASSDRVISPLHF | TGTGCCAGCTCGGACAGGGTTATTTCACCCCTCCACTTT
TRBJ2-7 | TRBD1 | TRBV20-1 | many | CSARGQGSYEQYF | TGCAGTGCTAGAGGACAGGGCTCCTACGAGCAGTACTTC
TRBJ1-1 | - | TRBV11-2 | many | CASSPDRFEAFF | TGTGCCAGCAGCCCGGACAGATTTGAAGCTTTCTTT
TRBJ1-5 | - | TRBV6-2/TRBV6-3 | - | CASNWNRGNQPQHF | TGTGCCAGCAACTGGAACAGGGGCAATCAGCCCCAGCATTTT
TRBJ1-1 | - | TRBV27 | few | CASSLSSVRNTEAFF | TGTGCCAGCAGTTTATCGTCAGTGAGGAACACTGAAGCTTTCTTT
TRBJ1-5 | TRBD1 | TRBV20-1 | many | CSARKGTGSSNQPQHF | TGCAGTGCTAGAAAAGGGACAGGGTCTAGCAATCAGCCCCAGCATTTT
TRBJ2-3 | - | TRBV7-2 | - | CANSQGGVDTQSF | TGTGCCAACAGCCAGGGGGGCGTAGATACGCAGTCTTTT
TRBJ2-1 | TRBD2 | TRBV3-1 | many | CASGLAGVSTGNEQFF | TGTGCCAGTGGACTAGCGGGAGTGTCTACGGGAAATGAGCAGTTCTTC
TRBJ2-7 | TRBD2 | TRBV20-1 | few | CSARDPDKAGAVYEQYF | TGCAGTGCTAGAGACCCGGACAAAGCGGGAGCAGTCTACGAGCAGTACTTC
TRBJ2-1 | TRBD2 | TRBV20-1 | many | CSAARAGTRNEQFF | TGCAGTGCCGCGCGAGCGGGGACGCGGAATGAGCAGTTCTTC
TRBJ2-3 | TRBD2 | TRBV18 | many | CASSPTGGADTQYF | TGTGCCAGCTCACCGACGGGAGGCGCAGATACGCAGTATTTT
TRBJ1-2 | - | TRBV7-9 | few | CASREAGGDYGYTF | TGTGCCAGCAGGGAGGCGGGGGGCGACTATGGCTACACCTTC
TRBJ1-5 | - | TRBV20-1 | many | CSARPLQGAVGTSNQPQHF | TGCAGTGCTAGACCCCTTCAGGGTGCGGTAGGAACAAGCAATCAGCCCCAGCATTTT
TRBJ2-5 | - | TRBV7-9 | many | CASSSYRSQETQYF | TGTGCCAGCAGCTCATACAGGAGCCAAGAGACCCAGTACTTC
TRBJ2-7 | TRBD1 | TRBV28 | many | CASSSVSGTGGAEQYF | TGTGCCAGCAGTTCCGTCTCCGGGACAGGGGGCGCCGAGCAGTACTTC
TRBJ2-5 | - | TRBV11-2 | many | CASSLTAWETQYF | TGTGCCAGCAGCTTAACTGCTTGGGAGACCCAGTACTTC
TRBJ2-2 | - | TRBV7-8 | - | CASSLEGKSTGELFF | TGTGCCAGCAGCTTAGAGGGGAAAAGCACCGGGGAGCTGTTTTTT
TRBJ2-1 | TRBD2 | TRBV15 | many | CATSRTGRSFNEQFF | TGTGCCACCAGCAGAACCGGGAGGTCGTTCAATGAGCAGTTCTTC
TRBJ1-1 | - | TRBV20-1 | many | CRAKGERNINAEAFF | TGCAGGGCGAAAGGGGAAAGGAACATTAATGCTGAAGCTTTCTTT
TRBJ2-7 | - | TRBV19 | many | CASSEIDRNEQYF | TGTGCCAGTAGTGAAATCGACAGGAACGAGCAGTACTTC
TRBJ1-2 | - | TRBV7-9 | many | CASSLPEPQGPTF | TGTGCCAGCAGCTTGCCTGAGCCACAGGGACCCACCTTC
TRBJ1-1 | - | TRBV4-2 | many | CASSQELRGNTEAFF | TGTGCCAGCAGCCAAGAATTACGGGGGAACACTGAAGCTTTCTTT
TRBJ1-5 | - | TRBV7-2 | many | CASSSNRNQPQHF | TGTGCCAGCAGCTCCAATAGGAATCAGCCCCAGCATTTT
TRBJ1-1 | - | TRBV11-3 | - | CASSGGWTTEAFF | TGTGCCAGCAGTGGAGGGTGGACCACTGAAGCTTTCTTT
TRBJ2-3 | - | TRBV29-1 | few | CSAPRPAGAPDTQYF | TGCAGCGCCCCCCGCCCCGCAGGGGCCCCAGATACGCAGTATTTT
TRBJ1-1 | - | TRBV5-1 | - | CASSFGGTEAFF | TGCGCCAGCAGCTTCGGCGGCACTGAAGCTTTCTTT
TRBJ2-5 | - | TRBV7-9 | many | CASSPQSRTDGETQYF | TGTGCCAGCAGCCCACAATCCCGGACAGACGGAGAGACCCAGTACTTC
TRBJ2-7 | - | TRBV25-1 | many | CASSAAHSYEQYF | TGTGCCAGCAGTGCGGCGCACTCCTACGAGCAGTACTTC
TRBJ2-3 | TRBD2 | TRBV7-3 | - | CASSRGLAKSTDTQYF | TGTGCCAGCAGTCGAGGACTAGCGAAAAGCACAGATACGCAGTATTTT
TRBJ2-7 | - | TRBV10-3 | many | CAISEARDTSYEQYF | TGTGCCATCAGTGAGGCCCGGGACACCTCCTACGAGCAGTACTTC
TRBJ2-3 | - | TRBV4-3 | many | CASSQAVGDAPGDTQYF | TGCGCCAGCAGCCAAGCCGTGGGCGACGCCCCTGGAGATACGCAGTATTTT
TRBJ1-1 | - | TRBV20-1 | many | CSARGANRVEAFF | TGCAGTGCTAGAGGTGCCAACAGGGTAGAAGCTTTCTTT
TRBJ1-1 | - | TRBV24-1 | many | CATSVKARGLISAFF | TGTGCCACCAGTGTCAAGGCGCGGGGTTTAATCTCGGCTTTCTTT
TRBJ2-7 | - | TRBV5-1 | many | CASSSTGGRYEQYF | TGCGCCAGCAGCTCAACCGGGGGAAGATACGAGCAGTACTTC
TRBJ2-5 | - | TRBV7-7 | many | CASSLDRRETQYF | TGTGCCAGCAGCTTAGATAGGAGGGAGACCCAGTACTTC
TRBJ1-2 | - | TRBV5-5 | many | CASSLPPPQVYGYTF | TGTGCCAGCAGCTTACCACCGCCACAGGTTTATGGCTACACCTTC
TRBJ1-2 | - | TRBV20-1 | medium-sized | CSAPSTGTTSGYTF | TGCAGTGCTCCCAGTACCGGGACAACTAGCGGCTACACCTTC
TRBJ2-2 | TRBD2 | TRBV4-3 | many | CASSHPSQGSRGIARGELFF | TGCGCCAGCAGCCATCCTTCGCAAGGCTCGCGGGGGATTGCGCGCGGGGAGCTGTTTTTT
TRBJ2-5 | - | TRBV7-8 | many | CASSWEGKGAQYF | TGTGCCAGCAGCTGGGAAGGGAAAGGGGCCCAGTACTTC
TRBJ2-5 | TRBD1 | TRBV7-2 | many | CASSRDRGGETQYF | TGTGCCAGCAGCCGGGACAGGGGTGGAGAGACCCAGTACTTC
TRBJ2-7 | - | TRBV21-1 | many | CASSRQGCDEQYF | TGTGCCAGCAGTCGACAGGGGTGCGACGAGCAGTACTTC
TRBJ2-6 | TRBD1 | TRBV7-9 | many | CASSLISGQGTSGANVLTF | TGTGCCAGCAGCTTAATCTCTGGACAGGGAACATCTGGGGCCAACGTCCTGACTTTC